By sample fraction, the clone carrying this T cell receptor beta chain is medium-sized. Unsorted bulk tissue (roughly 19-31 mg) underwent RNA and DNA co-extraction. CDR3 size: 18 residues. Germline V gene lookup returns CDR1 LGHNA and CDR2 YNFKEQ. With V trimmed by 4 bases and J by 5 bases, 12 bases remained unmatched. These data belong to a study of tumor-infiltrating lymphocytes in primary liver carcinoma. Looking at the study overall: Patients included men and women of 30 to 69 years.

With around 450 ng total RNA as template and a constant-region primer, TCR beta cDNA was made. Slightly modified ARM-PCR served as the procedure for the TCR beta libraries. These libraries came from three rounds of nested multiplex PCR. The opening two PCR rounds, about 10 cycles each, paired TRBV1-TRBV30 forward primers with a C-beta reverse primer. TCRdb itself ran the multiplex PCR reads through MiXCR, one entry per CDR3 protein. The sample contains more than 30,000 distinct CDR3 sequences, more than 70% of which appear only once. Sequenced material: tumor-adjacent normal liver tissue. The chain links TRBV4-2 to TRBJ2-5; 14 bases are a match to TRBD2. The sequence was obtained from a man aged 35 to 55 with primary liver carcinoma and hepatitis B virus infection. The CDR3 region has the DNA TGTGCCAGCAGCCTAACGACTAGCGGGAGGGCCGGCTCGGAGACCCAGTACTTC. Protein sequence: CASSLTTSGRAGSETQYF.